The following is a T cell receptor beta chain sequence with its context. Its antigen is still unknown. Germline CDR1 SNHLY, CDR2 FYNNEI. The CDR3 is made up of 15 amino acids. Deletions cut 3 bases from V and 1 base from J, with 12 bases between. The data derive from a study of identical twins. Broader study findings: Fewer insertions characterized abundant cord blood beta clonotypes, whereas memory repertoires showed none.

TCRdb reprocessed the 5' RACE reads with MiXCR, giving one entry per CDR3 protein. The repertoire consists of around 690,000 distinct CDR3 sequences, with less than 25% occurring once and the leading ten covering more than 4%. The same specimen was also included in a second study, on T cells expressing NK-cell markers. This second study says: HCMV serostatus: seven of eight sequenced donors positive, one negative.

V gene TRBV2 combines with J gene TRBJ1-1; D gene unclear. What was sequenced was PBMCs. The clonotype was recovered from a woman between 18 and 30 years old in good health. The CDR3 DNA reads as TGTGCCAGCAGTGAGTTCGCTGGGAGGAACACTGAAGCTTTCTTT. Protein: CASSEFAGRNTEAFF.